The clone carrying this T cell receptor beta chain was observed a handful of times. Its target is unknown. TCR alpha and TCR beta cDNA libraries carrying sample barcodes and UMIs came from 5'RACE with constant-segment primers. One entry per CDR3 protein results from TCRdb running MiXCR on the 5' RACE reads. The sample yields about 110,000 distinct CDR3 sequences, under 15% seen once. Germline CDR1 reads SQVTM; CDR2 reads ANQGSEA. The CDR3 length is 14 residues. V gave up 1 base and J gave up 5 bases; unmatched junction bases: 5. The sample originates from a study of T-cell memory formation after mild COVID-19. About the research overall: TCR clusters were mostly confined to one donor each. Overall study findings and caveats: Mainly CM and EM harbored the contracting CD4+ clones; mainly EMRA harbored the CD8+ ones.

This TCR was sampled from a man between 18 and 35 years old who had mild COVID-19 (a few samples of this study predate the infection). Cell type and time point are not known. Sequencing was done on a sample of PBMCs or a T cell subset sorted from them (not recorded which). J is TRBJ2-1 and V is TRBV29-1; 7 bases align to TRBD2. The CDR3 here is CSVEGWGRDNEQFF. As DNA, the CDR3 is TGCAGCGTTGAAGGATGGGGGAGGGACAATGAGCAGTTCTTC.